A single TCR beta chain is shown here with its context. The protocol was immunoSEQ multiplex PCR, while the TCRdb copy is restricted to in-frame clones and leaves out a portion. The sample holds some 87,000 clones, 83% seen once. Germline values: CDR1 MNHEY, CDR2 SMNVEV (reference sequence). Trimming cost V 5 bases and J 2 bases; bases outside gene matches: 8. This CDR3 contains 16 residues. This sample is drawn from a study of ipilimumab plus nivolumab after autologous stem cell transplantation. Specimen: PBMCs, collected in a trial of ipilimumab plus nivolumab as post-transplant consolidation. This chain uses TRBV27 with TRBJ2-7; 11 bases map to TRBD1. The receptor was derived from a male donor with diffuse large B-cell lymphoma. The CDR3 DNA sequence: TGTGCCAGCAGTGGGGGTTCGGGACAGGGGGCCTACGAGCAGTACTTC. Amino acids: CASSGGSGQGAYEQYF.